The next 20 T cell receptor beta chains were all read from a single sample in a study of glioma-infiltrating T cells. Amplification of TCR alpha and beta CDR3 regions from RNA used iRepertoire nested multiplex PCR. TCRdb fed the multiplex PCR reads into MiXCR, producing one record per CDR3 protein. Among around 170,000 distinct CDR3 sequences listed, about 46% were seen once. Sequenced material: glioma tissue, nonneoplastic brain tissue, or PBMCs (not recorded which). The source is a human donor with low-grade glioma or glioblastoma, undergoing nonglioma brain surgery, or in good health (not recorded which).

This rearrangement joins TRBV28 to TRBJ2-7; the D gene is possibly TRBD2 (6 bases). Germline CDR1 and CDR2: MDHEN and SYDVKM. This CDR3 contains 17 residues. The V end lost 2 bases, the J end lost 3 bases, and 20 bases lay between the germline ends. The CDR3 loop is CASSLASGPPNLYEQYF. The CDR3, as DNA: TGTGCCAGCAGTTTAGCCAGCGGGCCGCCTAACCTCTACGAGCAGTACTTC.

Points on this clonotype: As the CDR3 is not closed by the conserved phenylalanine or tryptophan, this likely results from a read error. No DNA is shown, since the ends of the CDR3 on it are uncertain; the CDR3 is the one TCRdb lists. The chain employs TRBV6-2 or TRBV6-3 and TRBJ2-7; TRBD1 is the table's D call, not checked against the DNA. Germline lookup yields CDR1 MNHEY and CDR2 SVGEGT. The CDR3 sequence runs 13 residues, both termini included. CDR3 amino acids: CARSWTGSYEKYL.

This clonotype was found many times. The CDR3 region has the DNA TGTGCCAGCAGTTCCGGGAATGTCTATGGCTACACCTTC. It specifies CASSSGNVYGYTF. V and J are TRBV28 and TRBJ1-2; D remains unclear. This CDR3 comprises 13 residues. Between the trimmed V and J ends, which lost 4 bases and 4 bases, there was a span of 10 bases. The V gene's germline CDR1 is MDHEN and CDR2 SYDVKM.

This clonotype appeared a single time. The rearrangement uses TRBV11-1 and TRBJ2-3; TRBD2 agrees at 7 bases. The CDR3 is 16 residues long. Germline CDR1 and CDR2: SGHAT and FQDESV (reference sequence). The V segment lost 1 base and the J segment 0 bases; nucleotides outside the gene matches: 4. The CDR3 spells CASSLGRAGSTDTQYF. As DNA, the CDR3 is TGTGCCAGCAGCTTAGGACGAGCGGGAAGCACAGATACGCAGTATTTT.

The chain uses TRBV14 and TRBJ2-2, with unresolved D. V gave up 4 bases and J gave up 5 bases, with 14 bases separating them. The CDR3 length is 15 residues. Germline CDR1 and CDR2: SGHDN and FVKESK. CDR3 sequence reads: CASSRTQGLTGELFF. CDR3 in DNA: TGTGCCAGCAGCCGCACTCAAGGGCTGACCGGGGAGCTGTTTTTT.

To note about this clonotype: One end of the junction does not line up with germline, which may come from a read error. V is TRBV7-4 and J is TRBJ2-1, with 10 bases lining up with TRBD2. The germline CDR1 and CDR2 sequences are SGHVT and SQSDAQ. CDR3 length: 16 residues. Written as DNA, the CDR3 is TGTGCCAGCAGCTTAGAACCTAGCGGGAGACAAAGTGAGAAGTTCTTC. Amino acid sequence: CASSLEPSGRQSEKFF.

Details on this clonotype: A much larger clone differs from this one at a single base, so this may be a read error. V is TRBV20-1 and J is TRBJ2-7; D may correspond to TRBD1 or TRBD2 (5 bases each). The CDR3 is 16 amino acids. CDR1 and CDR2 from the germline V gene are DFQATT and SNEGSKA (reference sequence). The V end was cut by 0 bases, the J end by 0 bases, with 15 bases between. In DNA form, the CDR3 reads TGCAGTGCTAGAGATGCAGGCCAGGGAGACTCCTACGAGCAGTACTTC. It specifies CSARDAGQGDSYEQYF.

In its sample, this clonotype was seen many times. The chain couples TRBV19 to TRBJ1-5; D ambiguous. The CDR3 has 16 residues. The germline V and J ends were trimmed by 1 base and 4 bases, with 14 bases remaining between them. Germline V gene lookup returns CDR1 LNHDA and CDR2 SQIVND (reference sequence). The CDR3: CASSIGAGRENQPQHF. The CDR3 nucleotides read TGTGCCAGTAGTATAGGTGCTGGGCGAGAGAATCAGCCCCAGCATTTT.

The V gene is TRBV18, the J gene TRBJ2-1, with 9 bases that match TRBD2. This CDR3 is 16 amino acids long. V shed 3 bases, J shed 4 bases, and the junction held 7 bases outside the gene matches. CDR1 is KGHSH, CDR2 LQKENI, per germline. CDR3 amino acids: CASSPARTSEYNEQFF. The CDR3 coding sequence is TGTGCCAGCTCACCCGCCAGGACTAGCGAATACAATGAGCAGTTCTTC.

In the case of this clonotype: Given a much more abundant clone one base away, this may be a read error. In DNA, the CDR3 is TGTGCCAGAAGTGCTACAGCTAACACTGAAGCTTTCTTT. Protein product: CARSATANTEAFF. The chain employs TRBV6-4 and TRBJ1-1; D gene unclear. The germline V gene has CDR1 MRHNA and CDR2 SNTAGT. This CDR3 has 13 residues.

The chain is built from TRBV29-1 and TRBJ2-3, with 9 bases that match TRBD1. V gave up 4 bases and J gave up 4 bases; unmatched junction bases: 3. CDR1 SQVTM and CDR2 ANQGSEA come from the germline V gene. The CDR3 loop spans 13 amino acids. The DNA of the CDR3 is TGCAGCGTTGGGACAGGGGTTTCAGATACGCAGTATTTT. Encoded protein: CSVGTGVSDTQYF.

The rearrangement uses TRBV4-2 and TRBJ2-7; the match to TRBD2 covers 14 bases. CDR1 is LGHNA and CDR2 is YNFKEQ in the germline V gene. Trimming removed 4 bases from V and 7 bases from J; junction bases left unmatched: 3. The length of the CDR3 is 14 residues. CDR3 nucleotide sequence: TGTGCCAGCAGCCCCGGACTAGCGGGAGGAGAGCAGTACTTC. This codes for CASSPGLAGGEQYF.

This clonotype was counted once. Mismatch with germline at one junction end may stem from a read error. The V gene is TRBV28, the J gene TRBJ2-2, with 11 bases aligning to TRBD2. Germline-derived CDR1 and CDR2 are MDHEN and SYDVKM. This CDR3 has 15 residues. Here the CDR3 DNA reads TGTGCCAGCCGGAGACTAGCGGGGAACACCGTGGAGCTTTTTTTT. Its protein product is CASRRLAGNTVELFF.

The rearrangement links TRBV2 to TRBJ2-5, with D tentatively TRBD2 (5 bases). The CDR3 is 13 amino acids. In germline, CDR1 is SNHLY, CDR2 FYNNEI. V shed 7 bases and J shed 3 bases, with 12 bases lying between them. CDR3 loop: CASNGGWKETQYF. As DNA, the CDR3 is TGTGCCAGCAATGGAGGTTGGAAAGAGACCCAGTACTTC.

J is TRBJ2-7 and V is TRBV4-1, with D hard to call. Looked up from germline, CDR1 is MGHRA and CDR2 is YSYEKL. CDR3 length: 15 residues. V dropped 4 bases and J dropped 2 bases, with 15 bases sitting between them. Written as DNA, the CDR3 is TGCGCCAGCAGCCGATCCATGGGCACCGCCTACGAGCAGTACTTC. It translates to CASSRSMGTAYEQYF.

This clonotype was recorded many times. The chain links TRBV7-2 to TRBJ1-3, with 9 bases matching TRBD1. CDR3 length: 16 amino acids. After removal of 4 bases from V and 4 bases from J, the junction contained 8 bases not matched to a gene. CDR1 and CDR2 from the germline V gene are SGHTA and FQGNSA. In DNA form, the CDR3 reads TGTGCCAGCAGCTCGCCCTCCGGGACAGGGGGAAACACCATATATTTT. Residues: CASSSPSGTGGNTIYF.

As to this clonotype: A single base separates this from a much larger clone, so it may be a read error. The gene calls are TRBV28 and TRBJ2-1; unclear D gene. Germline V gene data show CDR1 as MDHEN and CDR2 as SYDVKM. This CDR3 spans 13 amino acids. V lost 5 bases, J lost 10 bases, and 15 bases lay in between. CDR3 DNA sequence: TGTGCCAGCAGTGGGGTGAGTCCCGACGAGCAGTTCTTC. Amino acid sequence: CASSGVSPDEQFF.

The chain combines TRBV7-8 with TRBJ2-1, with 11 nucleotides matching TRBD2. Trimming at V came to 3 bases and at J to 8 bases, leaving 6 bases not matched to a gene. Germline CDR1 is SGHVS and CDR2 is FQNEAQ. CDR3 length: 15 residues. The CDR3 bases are TGTGCCAGCAGCTTTCTAGCGGGGGGCTCGGATGAGCAGTTCTTC. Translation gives CASSFLAGGSDEQFF.

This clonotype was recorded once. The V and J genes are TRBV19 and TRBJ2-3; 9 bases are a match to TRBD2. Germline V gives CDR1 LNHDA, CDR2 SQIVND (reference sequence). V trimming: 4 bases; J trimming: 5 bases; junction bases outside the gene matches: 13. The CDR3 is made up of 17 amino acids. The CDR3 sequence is CASSSLAGPENKDTQYF. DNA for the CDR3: TGTGCCAGTAGTAGTCTAGCGGGACCCGAGAACAAAGATACGCAGTATTTT.

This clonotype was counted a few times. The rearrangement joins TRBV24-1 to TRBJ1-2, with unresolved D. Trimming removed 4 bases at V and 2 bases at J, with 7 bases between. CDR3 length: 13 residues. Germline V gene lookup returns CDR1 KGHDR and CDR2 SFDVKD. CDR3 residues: CATSDSANYGYTF. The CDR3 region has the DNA TGTGCCACCAGTGACAGTGCCAACTATGGCTACACCTTC.